This TCR beta chain was documented in a study of long-term antiretroviral therapy in people with HIV (dated by TCRdb to 2021 to 2024). With respect to the entire study: The earliest samples were collected roughly a decade before the 2015 WHO recommendation for immediate ART, at a time when ART was usually postponed until CD4 counts fell. This retrospective serial study examined whether starting ART and sustained HIV suppression were associated with changes in the composition and diversity of the TRB repertoire in peripheral blood. A total of over 150 cryopreserved PBMC samples came from 30 or so adults with confirmed HIV infection and were collected serially over a mean of roughly 6 years (range 1-12). Of the approximately 32 participants with HIV, about a dozen were female. No cross-contamination during QIAcube processing was shown when test extractions of a monoclonal T-cell line were performed alongside fewer than 40 polyclonal samples. On the study overall, not on this receptor specifically: Inferences about post-ART repertoire changes were limited because no data were available on ART adherence, viral resistance or therapy changes. Because cell numbers in pre-ART samples were limited, unsorted PBMC were profiled instead of sorted CD4+ and CD8+ T cells. Expanded TRB clones identified before ART initiation dominated the repertoire at all time points, although this dominance fluctuated and declined in many PLHIV after ART. Samples dated from about 2004 to 2018, and the ART regimens used may be less effective than current ones. ART initiation was associated with a significant increase in TRB diversity, but diversity stayed significantly below transplant donor controls even after long-term ART. CDR3 length ranges in HIV repertoires were narrower than in controls, and network structure suggested an antigen-experienced repertoire with only a slight naive shift after ART. Since PBMC availability was limited, sequencing covered only the TCR beta chain, with no alpha chain pairing.

CDR1 and CDR2 are read off the germline V gene as KGHSH and LQKENI. The CDR3 holds 15 amino acids from the cysteine to the phenylalanine. Kept here is only the CDR3 DNA, which spans 45 bases and is read in frame from base 1. Trimming at the junction amounts to 0 bases on V and 5 bases on J, and the germline ends lie 14 bases apart. This clone is a singleton in its sample. The antigen it recognizes is unknown. Base quality data are lacking; no much larger clone is found one base away. Sequencing of the TRB variable region was done with the immunoSEQ hsTCRB v3.0 assay at survey level resolution. A depth of roughly 35,000-55,000 T-cell genomes per sample was targeted for TRB sequencing. TRB libraries were pooled and sequenced on an Illumina MiSeq using a v3 150-cycle kit. As for the original processing: Analysis of repertoires was carried out in R inside a reproducible Nextflow workflow spanning QC, data transformation and analysis. Custom analyses were implemented in LymphoSeq2, an R package for AIRR-Seq data exploration. A handful of samples that produced fewer than 5000 total TRB sequences were removed, so 200 or so HIV repertoires were analyzed. Among the approximately 200 retained HIV repertoires, 55 to 65 were collected before ART initiation and approximately 130 after ART initiation. Each repertoire was downsampled to 5000 TRB nucleotide sequences, and summary statistics were averaged across 100 downsampling iterations. TRB sequences were retained for analysis only if CDR3 regions of at least seven amino acids were present. Two measures captured diversity: a Shannon entropy-derived clonality score and the Gini coefficient. In repertoire networks, the top 5000 CDR3 amino acid sequences were linked whenever an edit distance of one separated two sequences. For TRB CDR3 amino acid sequences, antigen specificity groups and MHC restriction were predicted with GLIPH2. Known CMV, EBV, HIV or tissue antigen associations were flagged by matching CDR3 amino acid sequences against VDJdb and McPAS-TCR. Pre-ART, post-ART and control groups were compared with Wilcoxon signed-rank tests and Holm-Bonferroni correction. Drawn from immuneACCESS, this table holds only the in-frame rearrangements with V and J called that TCRdb kept. Clones are partly lost; checked studies trace under half to an unresolved V gene and leave the rest unexplained. V and J calls and clone size are copied from that table; D and trimming were computed from the DNA. The sample includes about 25,000 clones, with roughly four fifths observed a single time. Of the sample, 14% is held by the ten largest clones.

Inclusion was restricted to participants for whom at least one PBMC sample before ART initiation and at least two post-ART samples were available. All participants with HIV were treated in the United States of America. Before DNA extraction, cryopreserved samples of about 0.95-11 million PBMC were thawed and then washed. At the time of the earliest PBMC sample, participants with HIV were aged between roughly 20 and 54 years. Per participant, PBMC samples came from 1-4 timepoints prior to ART initiation and 2-8 timepoints following ART initiation, for a median of 7 samples. For every participant, serial HIV viral load, CD4+ T-cell count, ART history and demographic data were obtained. Genomic DNA was extracted from unsorted PBMC with a Qiagen kit on a QIAcube, processed in batches of 12 samples.

The specimen was unsorted PBMCs, collected 2.9 years after starting antiretroviral therapy. The receptor comes from a man aged 50 to 59 with HIV. The V gene is TRBV18 and the J gene is TRBJ2-7, and the D gene may be TRBD1, 5 bases matching. Read as DNA, the sequence is TGTGCCAGCTCACCACCGGCCCAGGGCTACAACGAGCAGTACTTC. Its protein reads: CASSPPAQGYNEQYF.